A selection of T cell receptor beta chains follows, all from one sample in a study of blood T cell repertoires in COVID-19. Only in-frame clones appear in the TCRdb table, and some are missing; sequencing was by immunoSEQ multiplex PCR. The table lists fewer than 200,000 clones, under 85% of them singletons. Material: peripheral blood. The receptor source for this set is a woman aged 70-85 years with COVID-19, enrolled during active disease. CDR3s include the opening cysteine and the closing phenylalanine or tryptophan. The D gene is left open where the match is weak. Size is omitted from some rows. Given values are once, few, many or a class for expanded clones.

v_call	j_call	d_call	clone_size	cdr3_aa	cdr3_nt
TRBV4-3	TRBJ1-5	NA	NA	CASSQDWQGLKHF	TGCGCCAGCAGCCAAGATTGGCAGGGTTTGAAACATTTT
TRBV24-1	TRBJ1-1	TRBD1	NA	CATSSPRQGPSNTEAFF	TGTGCCACCAGCTCTCCGCGACAGGGCCCTTCGAACACTGAAGCTTTCTTT
TRBV5-4	TRBJ1-1	TRBD1	NA	CASSLITGVGAEAFF	TGTGCCAGCAGCCTGATCACAGGGGTAGGGGCTGAAGCTTTCTTT
TRBV5-4	TRBJ2-7	TRBD1	NA	CASSYRDRASEQYF	TGTGCCAGCAGTTACAGGGACAGGGCCTCCGAGCAGTACTTC
TRBV10-2	TRBJ2-2	TRBD2	NA	CASSGGAAGDSGELFF	TGCGCCAGCAGTGGGGGGGCAGCGGGAGATTCCGGGGAGCTGTTTTTT
TRBV2	TRBJ2-4	NA	NA	CASSRLWVRDSQDSEIQYF	TGTGCCAGCAGTCGATTGTGGGTAAGGGACTCGCAAGATTCCGAAATTCAGTACTTC
TRBV18	TRBJ1-3	NA	NA	CASSPGAYSGNTIYF	TGTGCCAGCTCACCGGGGGCCTACTCTGGAAACACCATATATTTT
TRBV28	TRBJ1-4	NA	NA	CASSFRGAAVNEKLFF	TGTGCCAGCAGTTTTCGGGGGGCAGCCGTTAATGAAAAACTGTTTTTT
TRBV19	TRBJ2-1	TRBD2	NA	CASKGGGTSGSNEQFF	TGTGCCAGTAAAGGGGGCGGGACTAGCGGGAGCAATGAGCAGTTCTTC
TRBV15	TRBJ2-7	TRBD2	NA	CATSRSGRGSYEQYF	TGTGCCACCAGCCGCAGCGGGAGAGGCTCCTACGAGCAGTACTTC
TRBV24-1	TRBJ2-7	TRBD2	NA	CATSDLGNSGIGEQYF	TGTGCCACCAGTGATTTGGGAAATAGCGGGATCGGCGAGCAGTACTTC
TRBV29-1	TRBJ2-2	TRBD2	few	CSVEGAGGTGELFF	TGCAGCGTTGAGGGAGCGGGAGGCACCGGGGAGCTGTTTTTT
TRBV5-1	TRBJ1-2	TRBD1	NA	CASSLGGTGGANYGYTF	TGCGCCAGCAGCTTGGGCGGGACAGGGGGAGCCAACTATGGCTACACCTTC
TRBV6-5	TRBJ1-1	NA	NA	CASSYSGARRNTEAFF	TGTGCCAGCAGTTACTCGGGGGCCAGGAGGAACACTGAAGCTTTCTTT
TRBV19	TRBJ1-2	TRBD1	NA	CASSTTDRALHGYTF	TGTGCCAGTAGTACAACCGACAGGGCGCTACATGGCTACACCTTC
TRBV11-2	TRBJ1-2	TRBD1	NA	CASRRPGQGGYGYTF	TGTGCCAGCAGGCGACCGGGACAGGGCGGGTATGGCTACACCTTC
TRBV5-1	TRBJ2-3	TRBD2	NA	CASSLDLAGATDTQYF	TGCGCCAGCAGCTTGGATCTAGCGGGAGCAACAGATACGCAGTATTTT
TRBV11-3	TRBJ2-3	TRBD2	NA	CASSLGGTSGQSQYF	TGTGCCAGCAGCTTAGGCGGGACTAGCGGGCAGTCGCAGTATTTT
TRBV28	TRBJ2-7	NA	NA	CASSYEREQYF	TGTGCCAGCAGTTATGAGCGCGAGCAGTACTTC